This T cell receptor (beta chain) was observed in a study of shared clonotypes between healthy human individuals. TCRdb keeps only in-frame clones here, not all; method: immunoSEQ multiplex PCR. The sample records about 1,900,000 clones, less than 95% being singletons. In regard to this clone: Its antigen is not known.

This CDR3 is 15 amino acids long. V trimming: 4 bases; J trimming: 9 bases; junction bases outside the gene matches: 10. In germline, CDR1 is SGHDT, CDR2 YYEEEE. Only CD45RO-negative cells positively selected for CCR7 counted as naive CD8 cells, so terminally differentiated effector memory CD45RA+ cells were excluded. Study-wide results and caveats: Several donors had around 5% of their naive CD4 clonotypes in common.

V is TRBV5-6 and J is TRBJ2-7, with 13 bases lining up with TRBD2. This sequence originates from a man between 18 and 29 years old in good health. Sequencing was done on a sample of naive CD8+ T cells sorted from blood. DNA of the CDR3: TGTGCCAGCAGCGTAAGGACTAGCGGGAGATCTGGGCAGTACTTC. Protein: CASSVRTSGRSGQYF.